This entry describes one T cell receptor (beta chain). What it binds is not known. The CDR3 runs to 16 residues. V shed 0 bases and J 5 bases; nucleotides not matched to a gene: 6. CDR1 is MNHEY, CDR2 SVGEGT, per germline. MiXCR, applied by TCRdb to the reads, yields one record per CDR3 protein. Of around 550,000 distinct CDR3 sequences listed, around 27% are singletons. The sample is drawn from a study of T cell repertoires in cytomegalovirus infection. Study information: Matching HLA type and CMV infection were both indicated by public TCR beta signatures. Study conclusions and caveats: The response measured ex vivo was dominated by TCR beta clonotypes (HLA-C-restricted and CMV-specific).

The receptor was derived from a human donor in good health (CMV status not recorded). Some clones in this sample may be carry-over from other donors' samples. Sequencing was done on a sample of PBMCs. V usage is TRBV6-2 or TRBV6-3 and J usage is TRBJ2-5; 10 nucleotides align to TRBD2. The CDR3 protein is CASSYSASGSLETQYF. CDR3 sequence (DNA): TGTGCCAGCAGTTACTCGGCTAGCGGGAGTTTGGAGACCCAGTACTTC.